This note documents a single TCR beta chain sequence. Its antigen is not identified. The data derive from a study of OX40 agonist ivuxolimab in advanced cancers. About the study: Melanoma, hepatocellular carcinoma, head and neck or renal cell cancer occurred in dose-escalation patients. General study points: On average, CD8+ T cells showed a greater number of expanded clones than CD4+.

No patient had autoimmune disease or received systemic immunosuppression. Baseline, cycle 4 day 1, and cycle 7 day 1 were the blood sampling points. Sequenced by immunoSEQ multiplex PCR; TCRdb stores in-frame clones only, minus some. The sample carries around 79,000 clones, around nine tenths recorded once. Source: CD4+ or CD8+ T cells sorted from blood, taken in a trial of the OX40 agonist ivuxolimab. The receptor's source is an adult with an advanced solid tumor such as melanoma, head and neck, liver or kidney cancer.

This chain's CDR3 is CASSYGVLSSRGYTF. CDR3 in DNA: TGTGCCAGCAGTTATGGGGTACTCAGCTCTCGGGGCTACACCTTC. V usage is TRBV6-5 and J usage is TRBJ1-2; D remains ambiguous. Germline CDR1 is MNHEY and CDR2 is SVGAGI. The CDR3 consists of 15 residues. Trimming removed 3 bases at V and 8 bases at J, with 19 bases between.